This T cell receptor beta chain stems from a study of T cell changes during pregnancy in multiple sclerosis. Sequencing was performed with immunoSEQ multiplex PCR; in TCRdb, only in-frame clones are kept and a portion is missing. Altogether over 60,000 clones are present, roughly 90% being singletons, with the ten largest covering 0.29%. CDR3 length: 15 amino acids. Germline loops: CDR1 SGDLS, CDR2 YYNGEE. V dropped 3 bases and J dropped 3; count of bases not matched to a gene: 4. This chain links TRBV9 with TRBJ2-7; 12 bases align to TRBD2. This specimen consisted of CD4+ T cells from peripheral blood mononuclear cells, obtained in the third trimester of pregnancy. This sequence was found in a female donor in good health, enrolled as a control in a pregnancy study. The CDR3 here is CASSAWTSGDYEQYF. CDR3 bases: TGTGCCAGCAGCGCCTGGACTAGCGGGGACTACGAGCAGTACTTC. The full variable domain, with the rest looked up from reference TRBV9 and TRBJ2-7, is DSGVTQTPKHLITATGQRVTLRCSPRSGDLSVYWYQQSLDQGLQFLIQYYNGEERAKGNILERFSAQQFPDLHSELNLSSLELGDSALYFCASSAWTSGDYEQYFGPGTRLTVT.